This T cell receptor beta chain was captured in a study of blood T cell repertoires in COVID-19. Study overall: Samples of COVID-19 (acute and convalescent) were obtained from the United States, Italy and Spain. Nucleic acid was either cDNA or gDNA, and it came from T cells, B-cell-depleted T cells, or PBMCs.

The length of the CDR3 is 14 residues. The J segment lost 6 bases and the V segment lost 5 bases, leaving 9 bases of the junction unmatched. Germline V gives CDR1 SGHAT, CDR2 FQNNGV. In the original analysis: For nucleated cells, counts were estimated from reference gene primer amplification. Sequenced by immunoSEQ multiplex PCR; TCRdb stores in-frame clones only, minus some. D and trimming were read from the DNA, whereas the V and J calls and clone size are those reported in that table. The top ten hold 6.5% to 9% of the sample, which has some 95,000 clones, more than 75% seen once. The sample taken for sequencing was peripheral blood. The TCR comes from an older man with acute or convalescent COVID-19. The chain carries TRBV11-2 and TRBJ2-7; 8 bases are shared with TRBD2. As DNA, the CDR3 is TGTGCCAGCAGCGTGGGGACTAGACTTCGCGAGCAGTACTTC. Encoded protein: CASSVGTRLREQYF.